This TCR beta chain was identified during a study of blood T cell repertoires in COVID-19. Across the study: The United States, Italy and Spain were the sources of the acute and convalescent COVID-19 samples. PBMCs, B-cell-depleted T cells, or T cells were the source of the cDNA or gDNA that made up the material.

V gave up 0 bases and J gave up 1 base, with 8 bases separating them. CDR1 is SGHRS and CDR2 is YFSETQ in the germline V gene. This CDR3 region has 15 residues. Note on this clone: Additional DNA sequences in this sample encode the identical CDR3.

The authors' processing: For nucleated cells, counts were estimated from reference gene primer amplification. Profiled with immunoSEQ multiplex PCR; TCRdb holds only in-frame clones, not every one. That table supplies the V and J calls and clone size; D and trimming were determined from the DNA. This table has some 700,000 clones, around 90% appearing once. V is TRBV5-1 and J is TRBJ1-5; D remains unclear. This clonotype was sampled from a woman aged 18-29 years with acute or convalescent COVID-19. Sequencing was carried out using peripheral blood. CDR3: CASSLASGSNQPQHF. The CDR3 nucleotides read TGCGCCAGCAGCTTGGCGTCAGGAAGCAATCAGCCCCAGCATTTT.